Shown below are 19 T cell receptor beta chains from a single sample sequenced in a study of blood T cell repertoires in COVID-19. Sequencing was performed with immunoSEQ multiplex PCR; in TCRdb, only in-frame clones are kept and a portion is missing. The data hold about 40,000 clones, with 70% to 85% observed a single time. The sample comprised peripheral blood. The receptors shown here come from a woman aged 55-69 years with acute or convalescent COVID-19.

The CDR3: CASSLVGDRTDTQYF. In DNA form, the CDR3 reads TGTGCCAGCAGCTTGGTGGGCGACCGCACAGATACGCAGTATTTT. The rearrangement joins TRBV5-6 to TRBJ2-3; no definite D call. The V end lost 0 bases, the J end lost 1 base, and 9 bases lay between the germline ends. Germline V CDR1 and CDR2: SGHDT, YYEEEE. This CDR3 spans 15 amino acids.

V is TRBV6-5 and J is TRBJ2-3; the match to TRBD2 covers 9 bases. Germline V lookup: CDR1 MNHEY, CDR2 SVGAGI. V lost 6 bases, J lost 4 bases, and 5 bases stayed unmatched. CDR3 size: 14 residues. CDR3 sequence reads: CASRDSGSSDTQYF. The CDR3 DNA sequence: TGTGCCAGCAGAGATAGCGGGAGTTCAGATACGCAGTATTTT.

The rearrangement uses TRBV29-1 and TRBJ2-5, with D uncertain. CDR1 is SQVTM and CDR2 is ANQGSEA in the germline V gene. This CDR3 has 14 amino acids. Trimming took off 1 base at V and 5 bases at J, with 14 bases between the two ends. The CDR3 is CSVEGIQDSETQYF. The CDR3 DNA is TGCAGCGTTGAAGGCATCCAGGATTCGGAGACCCAGTACTTC.

The genes are TRBV10-1 and TRBJ2-5; TRBD2 agrees at 12 bases. V dropped 6 bases and J dropped 0; count of bases not matched to a gene: 5. This CDR3 spans 16 amino acids. CDR1 is WNHNN and CDR2 is SYGVQD in the germline V gene (reference sequence). In DNA form, the CDR3 reads TGCGCCAGCAGCCTCGGACTAGCGGGGAACCAAGAGACCCAGTACTTC. Its protein product is CASSLGLAGNQETQYF.

The chain recombines TRBV12-3 or TRBV12-4 with TRBJ2-7, with TRBD1 matching over 11 bases. The length of the CDR3 is 13 residues. V was pared by 9 bases and J by 3 bases, with 4 bases of the junction left unmatched. CDR3: CASGTGGYYEQYF. CDR3 sequence (DNA): TGTGCCAGTGGGACAGGGGGTTACTACGAGCAGTACTTC.

The chain joins TRBV11-3 to TRBJ2-1; D may be TRBD1 (6 bases). The CDR3 runs 13 residues. Germline V CDR1 and CDR2: SGHNT, YENEEA. Trimming shortened V by 5 bases and J by 6 bases, and 11 bases separated the two germline ends. CDR3 coding DNA: TGTGCCAGCAGCAAACAAGGGGGCAATGAGCAGTTCTTC. Protein: CASSKQGGNEQFF.

In its sample, this clone was seen a few times. The V and J genes are TRBV15 and TRBJ2-7; no firm D call. The CDR3 sequence is 12 residues long. Between the trimmed V and J ends, which lost 0 bases and 3 bases, there was a span of 3 bases. CDR1 and CDR2 from the germline V gene are LNHNV and YYDKDF (reference sequence). The CDR3 sequence is CATSRDHYEQYF. CDR3 bases: TGTGCCACCAGCAGAGACCACTACGAGCAGTACTTC.

V and J are TRBV18 and TRBJ1-4; a possible D gene is TRBD1 (5 bases). The CDR3 consists of 13 residues. V was shortened by 5 bases and J by 8 bases, with 12 bases between the two germline ends. Germline loops: CDR1 KGHSH, CDR2 LQKENI. CDR3 in amino acids: CASSGTRGEKLFF. For the CDR3, the DNA is TGTGCCAGCTCAGGGACTCGAGGGGAAAAACTGTTTTTT.

This clone was found a few times. The rearrangement uses TRBV27 and TRBJ1-4, with 8 bases aligning to TRBD1. Germline CDR1 MNHEY, CDR2 SMNVEV (reference sequence). The V and J ends lost 5 bases and 7 bases, in that order; junction bases with no gene match: 6. The CDR3 extends over 14 amino acids. CDR3 residues: CASSRQGIGEKLFF. For the CDR3, the DNA is TGTGCCAGCAGTCGACAGGGGATTGGTGAAAAACTGTTTTTT.

For this clone: The junction and the germline gene differ at one end; a read error may be behind it. V usage is TRBV5-5 and J usage is TRBJ1-5; unclear D gene. Germline V CDR1 and CDR2: SGHKS, YYEKEE (reference sequence). The CDR3 contains 13 residues. DNA of the CDR3: TGTGCCAGCAGCTTTGATAGCCATCAGCCCCAGCATTTT. Amino acids: CASSFDSHQPQHF.

This chain links TRBV2 with TRBJ1-2; tentatively, D is TRBD1 (5 bases). V shed 6 bases and J shed 4 bases, with 15 bases lying between them. The length of the CDR3 is 14 residues. Germline loops: CDR1 SNHLY, CDR2 FYNNEI. The CDR3 DNA reads TGTGCCAGCAGAGGTGGCAGGGAAGGCTATGGCTACACCTTC. This translates into CASRGGREGYGYTF.

This sequence joins TRBV5-1 and TRBJ1-1; 9 nucleotides agree with TRBD1. V lost 4 bases, J lost 4 bases, and 8 bases stayed unmatched. Germline CDR1 is SGHRS and CDR2 is YFSETQ. The CDR3 covers 15 residues. CDR3 in DNA: TGCGCCAGCAGCATACAGGGGGCGCAGGGCACTGAAGCTTTCTTT. It specifies CASSIQGAQGTEAFF.

This clone has just one count. This chain joins TRBV3-1 (or the pseudogene TRBV3-2) and TRBJ1-4; 8 bases line up with TRBD1. CDR1 is LGHDT, CDR2 YNNKEL, per germline (reference sequence). The CDR3 is made up of 15 amino acids. V shed 2 bases, J shed 4 bases, and the junction held 3 bases outside the gene matches. CDR3 in DNA: TGTGCCAGCAGCCAAAGGACAGGGAATAATGAAAAACTGTTTTTT. Its translation: CASSQRTGNNEKLFF.

The chain recombines TRBV21-1 with TRBJ2-7; TRBD1 is the table's D call, not checked against the DNA. TRBV21-1 is deemed a pseudogene. This CDR3 comprises 13 residues. CDR3 loop: CASSNRDSYEQYF. CDR3 DNA: TGTGCCAGCAGCAACAGGGATTCCTACGAGCAGTACTTC.

V usage is TRBV15 and J usage is TRBJ2-2, with no clear D. The V gene lost 4 bases and the J gene lost 1 base, with 10 bases spanning the gap. From germline, CDR1 is LNHNV and CDR2 YYDKDF (reference sequence). The CDR3 runs to 15 residues. This CDR3 is CATSNNIRNTGELFF. The CDR3 bases are TGTGCCACCAGCAACAACATCAGGAACACCGGGGAGCTGTTTTTT.

The table lists this clone with a count of one. The rearrangement joins TRBV6-6 to TRBJ2-7, with 11 bases lining up with TRBD1. The germline gives CDR1 MNHNY, CDR2 SVGAGI (reference sequence). V dropped 6 bases and J dropped 4; count of bases not matched to a gene: 11. The CDR3 is made up of 16 amino acids. This CDR3 reads CASRPLPGQGVYEQYF. CDR3 in DNA: TGTGCCAGCAGGCCACTCCCGGGACAGGGGGTTTACGAGCAGTACTTC.

The V call is TRBV7-3, the J call TRBJ1-1; 9 positions match TRBD1. Trimming took 1 base from V and 4 from J; bases not matched to a gene: 7. Per the germline V gene, CDR1 is SGHTA and CDR2 is FQGTGA. The CDR3 sequence is 16 residues long. CDR3 loop: CASSLRGTGLSTEAFF. DNA of the CDR3: TGTGCCAGCAGCTTAAGAGGGACAGGGTTGAGCACTGAAGCTTTCTTT.

This sequence joins TRBV6-4 and TRBJ2-2; D is undetermined. The CDR3 extends over 13 amino acids. Trimming shortened V by 5 bases and J by 5 bases, and 9 bases separated the two germline ends. Germline loops: CDR1 MRHNA, CDR2 SNTAGT. CDR3 nucleotide sequence: TGTGCCAGCAGTCACGGTCCGACCGGGGAGCTGTTTTTT. Its translation: CASSHGPTGELFF.

This clone counts as medium-sized. This chain links TRBV4-2 with TRBJ2-2, with D possibly TRBD2 on 5 matching bases. The germline V gene encodes CDR1 LGHNA and CDR2 YNFKEQ. This CDR3 has 16 amino acids. Trimming cost V 0 bases and J 7 bases, with 15 bases left between them. The CDR3 loop reads CASSQERGAADGELFF. The CDR3, as DNA: TGTGCCAGCAGCCAAGAGCGCGGAGCGGCGGACGGGGAGCTGTTTTTT.